This T cell receptor beta chain was retrieved from a study of vaccination and CD4 T cells after COVID-19. Notes on the study in general: Post-vaccination, and not before, a median roughly 86% of reactive clones appeared in convalescent patients.

Cultured CD4+ T cell DNA was sequenced using the Oncomine TCR Beta short-read assay. TCRdb analysed the PCR reads with MiXCR anew, one entry per CDR3 protein. The data show around 19,000 distinct CDR3 sequences, with 54% seen just once and about 13% held by the top ten. The treatment denotes: roughly 11-day PBMC culture with coronavirus spike peptide pools or control peptides (ViraFEST assay). V was pared by 6 bases and J by 7 bases, with 12 bases between. This CDR3 contains 12 residues. The germline V gene has CDR1 SGHTA and CDR2 FQGNSA. This clonotype was seen more than once but under ten times. Its target is not known.

The chain is built from TRBV7-2 and TRBJ1-2; TRBD1 might be the D (5 bases). Sequencing was carried out using CD4+ T cells from blood, cultured in vitro. This sequence originates from a human donor who had recovered from COVID-19. This CDR3 reads CASSVDKSGYTF. CDR3 coding DNA: TGTGCCAGCAGTGTGGACAAATCTGGCTACACCTTC.